This TCR beta chain is from a study of early T cells in non-severe SARS-CoV-2 infection. Overall study context: Sequencing targeted bulk RNA from unsorted whole blood, leaving chains unpaired. Study-wide findings and caveats: VDJdb-based annotation leaned toward anti-spike CD8 responses and missed private and CD4 specificities.

The V gene lost 5 bases and the J gene lost 6 bases, with 22 bases spanning the gap. The CDR3 covers 15 residues. CDR1 is GTSNPN and CDR2 is SVGIG in the germline V gene (reference sequence). Only a few counts were recorded for this clonotype. Its cognate antigen is unknown. Unique molecular identifiers (one per individual cDNA molecule) were attached. Using its own MiXCR run on the 5' RACE reads, TCRdb lists one record per CDR3 protein. The sample yields about 97,000 distinct CDR3 sequences, roughly 13% seen once. The chain joins TRBV30 to TRBJ1-1, with D maybe TRBD1 (5 bases). The sequenced sample consisted of whole blood. The receptor was derived from an adult who was a healthcare worker with PCR-confirmed SARS-CoV-2 infection or an uninfected control (not recorded which). DNA for the CDR3: TGTGCCTGGGGGGGGTACGGATTTGGGTCGGCTGAAGCTTTCTTT. Translated: CAWGGYGFGSAEAFF.